What follows are 12 T cell receptor beta chains derived from one specimen sequenced in a study of OX40 agonist ivuxolimab in advanced cancers. The receptor library was made with the immunoSEQ multiplex PCR assay. TCRdb holds this immuneACCESS table with in-frame rearrangements only. Some clones are missing; in checked studies, unresolved V genes explain under half, and the rest has no known cause. This sample comprises about 58,000 clones, approximately 78% of them detected only once. 0.7% to 0.8% of the sample is in the top ten clones. Source: CD4+ or CD8+ T cells sorted from blood, taken in a trial of the OX40 agonist ivuxolimab. These receptors originate from an adult with an advanced solid tumor such as melanoma, head and neck, liver or kidney cancer.

The chain couples TRBV19 to TRBJ1-5, with TRBD1 matching 8 bases. CDR1 is LNHDA, CDR2 SQIVND, per germline (reference sequence). This CDR3 contains 13 residues. Trimming took 6 bases from V and 5 from J; bases not matched to a gene: 3. DNA of the CDR3: TGTGCCAGTAGACAGGACAGGGATCAGCCCCAGCATTTT. It is translated as CASRQDRDQPQHF.

The rearrangement links TRBV27 to TRBJ2-5; possibly TRBD2 for D (5 bases). CDR3 length: 14 residues. In germline, CDR1 is MNHEY, CDR2 SMNVEV (reference sequence). V gave up 3 bases and J gave up 5 bases, with 13 bases separating them. CDR3 DNA sequence: TGTGCCAGCAGTTTCGACTCTAGGAGGGAGACCCAGTACTTC. Its protein product is CASSFDSRRETQYF.

The genes are TRBV10-2 and TRBJ2-1, with 7 bases fitting TRBD1. The J segment lost 1 base and the V segment lost 7 bases, leaving 10 bases of the junction unmatched. The CDR3 runs to 16 residues. Germline V gives CDR1 WSHSY, CDR2 SAAADI. The CDR3 DNA is TGCGCCAGCACACCGACAGGGCCCCATTCCTACAATGAGCAGTTCTTC. It is translated as CASTPTGPHSYNEQFF.

This clone was found a few times. CDR3 coding DNA: TGTGCCAGCAGCGTCCCCGGGACGGGTAACACCGGGGAGCTGTTTTTT. This sequence encodes CASSVPGTGNTGELFF. This rearrangement joins TRBV7-3 to TRBJ2-2; D is possibly TRBD1 or TRBD2 (5 bases each). Per the germline V gene, CDR1 is SGHTA and CDR2 is FQGTGA. The ends were cut back, 5 bases at V and 2 bases at J, with 15 bases in the middle. There are 16 residues in the CDR3. Looking up the rest from reference TRBV7-3 and TRBJ2-2 gives the full variable domain: GAGVSQTPSNKVTEKGKYVELRCDPISGHTALYWYRQSLGQGPEFLIYFQGTGAADDSGLPNDRFFAVRPEGSVSTLKIQRTERGDSAVYLCASSVPGTGNTGELFFGEGSRLTVL.

V is TRBV28 and J is TRBJ2-1; unclear D gene. Germline V gene sequence: CDR1 MDHEN, CDR2 SYDVKM. V was cut by 6 bases and J by 6 bases, with 3 bases left in between. This CDR3 spans 10 amino acids. Here the CDR3 reads CASSLNEQFF. The CDR3 DNA is TGTGCCAGCAGCCTCAATGAGCAGTTCTTC.

The chain joins TRBV7-2 to TRBJ2-3; 10 positions agree with TRBD2. V was pared by 1 base and J by 2 bases, with 6 bases of the junction left unmatched. The CDR3 is 17 amino acids. Germline V lookup: CDR1 SGHTA, CDR2 FQGNSA. Here the CDR3 reads CASSLGLAGAFTDTQYF. DNA of the CDR3: TGTGCCAGCAGCTTAGGTCTAGCGGGGGCCTTCACAGATACGCAGTATTTT.

This clone was seen only a few times. This sequence joins TRBV21-1 and TRBJ2-1; TRBD2 reflects the table's D call only, with no check against the DNA. TRBV21-1 is assigned pseudogene status. The CDR3 is 18 residues long. The CDR3 reads CASSKGEDFSNSANEQFF. CDR3 DNA: TGTGCCAGCAGCAAAGGTGAGGACTTCTCAAACTCGGCCAATGAGCAGTTCTTC.

V and J are TRBV5-4 and TRBJ2-7; the match to TRBD1 covers 10 bases. CDR1 is SGHNT, CDR2 YYREEE, per germline (reference sequence). CDR3 length: 18 amino acids. The V segment lost 3 bases and the J segment 3 bases; nucleotides outside the gene matches: 15. CDR3 sequence: CASSSGTGAAKSGYEQYF. CDR3 DNA: TGTGCCAGCAGCTCTGGGACAGGGGCCGCTAAGTCAGGCTACGAGCAGTACTTC. The complete variable domain, with remaining parts taken from reference TRBV5-4 and TRBJ2-7, reads ETGVTQSPTHLIKTRGQQVTLRCSSQSGHNTVSWYQQALGQGPQFIFQYYREEENGRGNFPPRFSGLQFPNYSSELNVNALELDDSALYLCASSSGTGAAKSGYEQYFGPGTRLTVT.

The V call is TRBV10-1, the J call TRBJ1-4; no clear D gene. The CDR3 totals 17 residues. Germline V lookup: CDR1 WNHNN, CDR2 SYGVQD (reference sequence). Trimming took off 2 bases at V and 0 bases at J, with 13 bases between the two ends. The CDR3 protein is CASSEPPGHPTNEKLFF. The DNA of the CDR3 is TGCGCCAGCAGTGAGCCCCCGGGCCACCCAACTAATGAAAAACTGTTTTTT.

The rearrangement joins TRBV7-9 to TRBJ2-3; 9 bases are a match to TRBD1. Trimming at V came to 8 bases and at J to 4 bases, leaving 7 bases not matched to a gene. CDR1 and CDR2 from the germline V gene are SEHNR and FQNEAQ (reference sequence). This CDR3 has 14 residues. CDR3 in DNA: TGTGCCAGCCGGGGACAGGGTTTGCCAGATACGCAGTATTTT. Protein sequence: CASRGQGLPDTQYF.

This clone occurred a few times. The V and J genes are TRBV5-4 and TRBJ2-5, with 10 positions matching TRBD1. The CDR3 covers 15 residues. The junction had 10 bases not matched to a gene; V was cut back by 2 bases and J by 9 bases. CDR1 is SGHNT, CDR2 YYREEE, per germline (reference sequence). CDR3 region: CASSFRDRGTRAQYF. The CDR3 DNA reads as TGTGCCAGCAGCTTCCGGGACAGGGGCACTCGGGCCCAGTACTTC.

This clone appeared a single time. This chain joins TRBV6-5 and TRBJ2-7; the D gene is possibly TRBD2 (6 bases). The CDR3 length is 12 residues. Trimming removed 8 bases at V and 6 bases at J, with 14 bases between. The germline CDR1 and CDR2 sequences are MNHEY and SVGAGI. This CDR3 reads CASWRGGSEQYF. CDR3 DNA sequence: TGTGCCAGCTGGCGGGGCGGGTCCGAGCAGTACTTC.